A single TCR beta chain is shown here with its context. As yet, its antigen is unknown. The sample belongs to a study of OX40 agonist ivuxolimab in advanced cancers. At the level of the study: Three patients had partial responses: one hepatocellular carcinoma, two cutaneous melanoma.

Baseline was the first blood sampling point, followed by cycle 4 day 1 and cycle 7 day 1. V was trimmed by 3 bases and J by 2 bases, leaving 12 bases between them. The germline V gene encodes CDR1 MNHEY and CDR2 SMNVEV (reference sequence). The CDR3 contains 15 residues. Study-wide findings and caveats: Partial responders dosed at 0.1-3.0 mg/kg displayed clonal expansion ranking among the lowest.

Assay used: immunoSEQ multiplex PCR; TCRdb lists only in-frame clones, some missing. The table lists more than 30,000 clones, approximately 86% of them singletons. The TCR originated in an adult with an advanced solid tumor such as melanoma, head and neck, liver or kidney cancer. The input for sequencing was CD4+ or CD8+ T cells sorted from blood, taken in a trial of the OX40 agonist ivuxolimab. This rearrangement joins TRBV27 to TRBJ2-3; TRBD2 might be the D (6 bases). CDR3 in DNA: TGTGCCAGCAGTTTGTCAGCGGGCCTCACAGATACGCAGTATTTT. Its translation: CASSLSAGLTDTQYF.